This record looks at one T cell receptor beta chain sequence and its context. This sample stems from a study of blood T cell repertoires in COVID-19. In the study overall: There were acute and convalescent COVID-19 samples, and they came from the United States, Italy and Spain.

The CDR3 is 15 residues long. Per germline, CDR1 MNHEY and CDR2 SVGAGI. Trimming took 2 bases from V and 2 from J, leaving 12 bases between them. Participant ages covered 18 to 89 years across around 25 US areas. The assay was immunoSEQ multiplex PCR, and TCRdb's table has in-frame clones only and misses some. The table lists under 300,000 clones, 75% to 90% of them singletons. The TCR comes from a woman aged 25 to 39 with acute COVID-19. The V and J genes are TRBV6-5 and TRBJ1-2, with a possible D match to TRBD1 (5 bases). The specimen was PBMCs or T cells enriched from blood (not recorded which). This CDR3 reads CASSYQGGTNYGYTF. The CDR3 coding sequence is TGTGCCAGCAGTTACCAAGGAGGGACGAACTATGGCTACACCTTC.